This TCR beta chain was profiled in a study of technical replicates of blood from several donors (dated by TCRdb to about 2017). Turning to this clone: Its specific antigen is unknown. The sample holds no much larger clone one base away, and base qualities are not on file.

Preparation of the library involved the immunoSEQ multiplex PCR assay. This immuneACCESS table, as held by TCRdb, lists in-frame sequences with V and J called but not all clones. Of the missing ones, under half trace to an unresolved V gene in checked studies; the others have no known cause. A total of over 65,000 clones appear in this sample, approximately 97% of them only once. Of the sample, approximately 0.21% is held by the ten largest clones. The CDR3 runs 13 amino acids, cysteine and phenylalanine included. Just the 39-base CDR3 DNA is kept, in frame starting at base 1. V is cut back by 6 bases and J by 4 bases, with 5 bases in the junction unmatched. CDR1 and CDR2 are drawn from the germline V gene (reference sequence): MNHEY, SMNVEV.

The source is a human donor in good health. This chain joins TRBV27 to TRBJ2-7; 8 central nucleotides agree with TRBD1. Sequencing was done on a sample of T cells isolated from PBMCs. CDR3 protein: CASRLQGEYEQYF. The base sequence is TGTGCCAGCAGACTACAGGGGGAATACGAGCAGTACTTC.